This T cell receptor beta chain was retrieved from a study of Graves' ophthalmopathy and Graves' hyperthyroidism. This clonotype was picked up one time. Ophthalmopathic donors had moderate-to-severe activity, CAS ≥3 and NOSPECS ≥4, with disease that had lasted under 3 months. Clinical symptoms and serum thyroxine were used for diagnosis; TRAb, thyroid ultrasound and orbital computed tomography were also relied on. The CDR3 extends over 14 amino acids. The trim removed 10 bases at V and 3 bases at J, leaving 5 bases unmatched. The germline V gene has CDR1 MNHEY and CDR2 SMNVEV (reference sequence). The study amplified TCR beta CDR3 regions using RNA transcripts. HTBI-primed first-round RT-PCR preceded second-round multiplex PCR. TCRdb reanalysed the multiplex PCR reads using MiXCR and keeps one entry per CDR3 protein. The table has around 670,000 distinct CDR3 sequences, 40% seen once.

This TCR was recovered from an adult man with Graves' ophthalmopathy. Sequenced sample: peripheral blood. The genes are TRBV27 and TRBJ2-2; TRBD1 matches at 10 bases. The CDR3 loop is CATIGQGDTGELFF. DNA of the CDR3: TGTGCCACGATAGGACAGGGGGACACCGGGGAGCTGTTTTTT.